This is a list of T cell receptor beta chains from one sample in a study of cytomegalovirus exposure and HLA in healthy donors. This table comes from immunoSEQ multiplex PCR, and its TCRdb copy is limited to in-frame clones, with some not included. The data hold 150,000 to 250,000 clones, with around 79% observed a single time. The source material was PBMCs. All receptors come from a woman aged 25-40 years in good health and CMV-seropositive. The CDR3 runs from the conserved cysteine through the conserved F or W. The order of the fields is clone size, V gene, D gene, J gene, CDR3 DNA, CDR3 protein. D genes are given only for firm matches. Clone size is not always given. Where it is, it says once, few, many or a class for expanded clones.

few	TRBV13	.	TRBJ1-1	TGTGCCAGCAGCCGAGGCAACACTGAAGCTTTCTTT	CASSRGNTEAFF
.	TRBV7-9	TRBD1	TRBJ2-4	TGTGCCAGCAGCTCGGACAGGGGGCTTCGCATTCAGTACTTC	CASSSDRGLRIQYF
.	TRBV4-3	TRBD2	TRBJ2-5	TGCGCCAGCAGCCAAGATCTTGACGCGGGGGGCCGGGGGACCCAGTACTTC	CASSQDLDAGGRGTQYF
.	TRBV30	.	TRBJ2-3	TGTGCCTGGAGTCTCGGGGGTGCAGATACGCAGTATTTT	CAWSLGGADTQYF
.	TRBV29-1	TRBD1	TRBJ1-1	TGCAGCGGCGGACAGGGAAGGGCTGAAGCTTTCTTT	CSGGQGRAEAFF
.	TRBV7-2	.	TRBJ2-5	TGTGCCAGCAGCTTAGTCCCCGGGATAATAGAGACCCAGTACTTC	CASSLVPGIIETQYF
.	TRBV4-1	TRBD2	TRBJ2-3	TGCGCCAGCAGCCAAGAATGGGCTAGCGGGGGGGCCTTAAATACGCAGTATTTT	CASSQEWASGGALNTQYF
.	TRBV4-1	.	TRBJ2-2	TGCGCCAGCAGCCCCATTGGCCGGGGTACCGGGGAGCTGTTTTTT	CASSPIGRGTGELFF
.	TRBV7-6	TRBD2	TRBJ2-5	TGTGCCAGCAGATCCCCACTACTAGCGGGGGAGACCCAGTACTTC	CASRSPLLAGETQYF
.	TRBV5-6	TRBD2	TRBJ2-1	TGTGCCAGCAGCTCGGGAGGTAATTCGGAGCAGTTCTTC	CASSSGGNSEQFF
.	TRBV29-1	.	TRBJ2-5	TGCAGCGCTGAGACCTTTTCGCCCAGGGTAGGGGAGACCCAGTACTTC	CSAETFSPRVGETQYF
.	TRBV9	TRBD2	TRBJ2-5	TGTGCCAGCAGCGTCAGCGGGAGCCTAGGGATGGAGACCCAGTACTTC	CASSVSGSLGMETQYF
.	TRBV5-4	TRBD1	TRBJ2-3	TGTGCCAGCAGCCAACAGGGGGCCACAGATACGCAGTATTTT	CASSQQGATDTQYF
.	TRBV11-2	TRBD1	TRBJ1-1	TGTGCCAGCAGCTTGGGACAGGGGTTCGAAGCTTTCTTT	CASSLGQGFEAFF
.	TRBV4-1	TRBD2	TRBJ2-3	TGCGCCAGCAGCCCATGGGGGGGAGGGAGTGGAACAGATACGCAGTATTTT	CASSPWGGGSGTDTQYF
.	TRBV4-1	TRBD2	TRBJ2-5	TGCGCCAGCACGGGGGGAAAGGATTACAGGCTTCAAGAGACCCAGTACTTC	CASTGGKDYRLQETQYF
few	TRBV4-1	.	TRBJ2-7	TGCGCCAGCAGCTATAATTTCCCGGCCGGGGAGTACGAGCAGTACTTC	CASSYNFPAGEYEQYF
.	TRBV29-1	.	TRBJ2-7	TGCAGCGTTGTTAAGGGGGGGGCGGCCGAGCAGTACTTC	CSVVKGGAAEQYF
.	TRBV21-1	.	TRBJ2-7	.	CASSNFGTGNHEQYF
.	TRBV7-8	.	TRBJ2-7	TGTGCCAGCAGCTTAGCGCCTAGGAGCGCGTCCTACGAGCAGTACTTC	CASSLAPRSASYEQYF
once	TRBV29-1	.	TRBJ2-7	TGCAGCGTTGTTCTTGTCCCCTCCTACGAGCAGTACTTC	CSVVLVPSYEQYF
.	TRBV9	TRBD1	TRBJ1-1	TGTGCCAGCAGCGAGGGGACAGGGGATCTTGAAGCTTTCTTT	CASSEGTGDLEAFF
.	TRBV11-2	.	TRBJ2-2	TGTGCCAGCAGTCCCGATCCGACTAGTTCCCGGGAGCTGTTTTTT	CASSPDPTSSRELFF
.	TRBV27	TRBD1	TRBJ1-1	TGTGCCAGCAGGAGGACAGGCGGCACTGAAGCTTTCTTT	CASRRTGGTEAFF
.	TRBV10-3	.	TRBJ1-1	TGTGCCTCCCAGCGAAACACTGAAGCTTTCTTT	CASQRNTEAFF
.	TRBV10-3	.	TRBJ1-3	TGTGCCATCAGTCCAGACAGGAAGGACACCATATATTTT	CAISPDRKDTIYF
.	TRBV29-1	.	TRBJ1-2	TGCAGCGTTTTAGAACTTGGCTACACCTTC	CSVLELGYTF
few	TRBV2	.	TRBJ2-1	TGTGCCAGCAGTCCCTATAGCGGAAGCTCCTACAATGAGCAGTTCTTC	CASSPYSGSSYNEQFF
.	TRBV4-1	TRBD2	TRBJ2-1	TGCGCCAGCAGCCAGACTAGCGGGGACATCAATGAGCAGTTCTTC	CASSQTSGDINEQFF
few	TRBV11-2	TRBD1	TRBJ2-3	TGTGCCAGCAGCTTAGGAGGAGGCAGGGGGCGAGAAGGCACAGATACGCAGTATTTT	CASSLGGGRGREGTDTQYF
.	TRBV13	.	TRBJ1-2	TGTGCCAGCAGCTTACAGGGCATGAGGGGCTACACCTTC	CASSLQGMRGYTF
.	TRBV7-6	TRBD2	TRBJ2-7	TGTGCCAGCAGCTTAGGGGGGGGGAATGGGCAGTACTTC	CASSLGGGNGQYF
.	TRBV5-1	.	TRBJ2-2	TGCGCCAGCAGCTTGGGGGGCCTTGGCACCGGGGAGCTGTTTTTT	CASSLGGLGTGELFF
few	TRBV11-2	.	TRBJ1-3	TGTGCCAGCAGCATAGACATCGGAAACACCATATATTTT	CASSIDIGNTIYF
.	TRBV10-1	TRBD1	TRBJ2-5	TGCGCCAGCAGTGATCGAGGGACAGTCCAAGAGACCCAGTACTTC	CASSDRGTVQETQYF
.	TRBV6-5	.	TRBJ2-1	TGTGCCAGCAGCCTCGGGACACCAGGTGATGAGCAGTTCTTC	CASSLGTPGDEQFF
few	TRBV5-1	.	TRBJ2-3	TGCGCCAGCAGCCGAGACACTAGCACAGATACGCAGTATTTT	CASSRDTSTDTQYF
.	TRBV4-1	.	TRBJ2-2	TGCGCCAGCAGTCGATACAAGAACACCGGGGAGCTGTTTTTT	CASSRYKNTGELFF
.	TRBV23-1	TRBD1	TRBJ1-2	TGCGCCAGCAGTCTCGGACAGGGATCTGCGAGCTATGGCTACACCTTC	CASSLGQGSASYGYTF
once	TRBV5-8	.	TRBJ2-1	TGTGCCAGCAGCCTTCTGGACTTCTACAATGAGCAGTTCTTC	CASSLLDFYNEQFF
.	TRBV9	TRBD1	TRBJ2-1	TGTGCCAGCAGGAGGGACGGGACAGGACCCTACAATGAGCAGTTCTTC	CASRRDGTGPYNEQFF
.	TRBV4-1	.	TRBJ2-7	TGCGCCAGCAGCCAAGATCCCCCATTCGATGTGACAGGATCTACGGGGCAGTACTTC	CASSQDPPFDVTGSTGQYF
once	TRBV29-1	TRBD1	TRBJ1-5	TGCAGCGTTCCCAGGGGGCTTAAATGGAATCAGCCCCAGCATTTT	CSVPRGLKWNQPQHF
.	TRBV18	TRBD1	TRBJ2-5	TGTGCCAGCTCACCGGGACAGGGGTCGAAGACCCAGTACTTC	CASSPGQGSKTQYF
.	TRBV4-3	TRBD2	TRBJ2-7	TGCGCCAGCAGCCAAGATCCAGCGGGAGTACGGTACGAGCAGTACTTC	CASSQDPAGVRYEQYF
.	TRBV5-1	.	TRBJ2-5	TGCGCCAGCAGCACAGGAGAGACCCAGTACTTC	CASSTGETQYF
.	TRBV27	.	TRBJ1-1	TGTGCCAGCACCCCGGGAGGGGCGCCGACTGAAGCTTTCTTT	CASTPGGAPTEAFF
.	TRBV30	.	TRBJ2-5	TGTGCCTGGAGTGTACTTTTCCAGGGGTTCGTGGAGACCCAGTACTTC	CAWSVLFQGFVETQYF
.	TRBV7-2	.	TRBJ1-5	TGTGCCAGCAGCTTAGTCGACAGGCTCAATCAGCCCCAGCATTTT	CASSLVDRLNQPQHF
.	TRBV11-2	.	TRBJ1-4	TGTGCCAGCAGCCCGGGGGGGACTAATGAAAAACTGTTTTTT	CASSPGGTNEKLFF
once	TRBV7-8	TRBD2	TRBJ2-3	TGTGCCAGCAGCTCGCGACTAGCGGGGAGCACAGATACGCAGTATTTT	CASSSRLAGSTDTQYF
.	TRBV13	.	TRBJ2-1	TGTGCCAGCAGCTTCGCGAACAATGAGCAGTTCTTC	CASSFANNEQFF
few	TRBV7-2	TRBD1	TRBJ1-6	TGTGCCAGCAGCACGACAGGGGCACACTCCTATAATTCACCCCTCCACTTT	CASSTTGAHSYNSPLHF
.	TRBV6-5	.	TRBJ2-1	TGTGCCAGTGAGGGGGGGGCGCGCAATGAGCAGTTCTTC	CASEGGARNEQFF